Following are 17 T cell receptor beta chains from one sample sequenced in a study of blood T cell repertoires in COVID-19. Method: immunoSEQ multiplex PCR; TCRdb's copy keeps in-frame clones and lacks some. The sample consists of 200,000 to 300,000 clones, 84% of them appearing once. Input material: peripheral blood. These TCRs come from a human donor in a cohort sampled during active COVID-19.

The gene calls are TRBV7-3 and TRBJ2-2, with D uncertain. Per germline, CDR1 SGHTA and CDR2 FQGTGA. The CDR3 consists of 13 residues. V lost 2 bases, J lost 5 bases, and 6 bases lay in between. The CDR3 loop is CASSLSVTGELFF. The CDR3 nucleotides read TGTGCCAGCAGCTTATCAGTTACCGGGGAGCTGTTTTTT.

This sequence joins TRBV5-8 and TRBJ1-2, with 12 bases that match TRBD1. The CDR3 consists of 14 residues. V gave up 3 bases and J gave up 7 bases; unmatched junction bases: 4. Germline V gene data show CDR1 as SGHTS and CDR2 as YDEGEE. CDR3 residues: CASSWDRGRVGYTF. DNA for the CDR3: TGTGCCAGCAGCTGGGACAGGGGGCGTGTTGGCTACACCTTC.

V usage is TRBV6-5 and J usage is TRBJ2-5, with a weak D call TRBD2 (7 bases). The V gene's germline CDR1 is MNHEY and CDR2 SVGAGI. The CDR3 loop spans 15 amino acids. Trimming left V 10 bases short and J 4 bases short, with 22 bases between. The CDR3 region is CAITERWGGGETQYF. CDR3 DNA: TGTGCCATCACGGAAAGGTGGGGGGGCGGAGAGACCCAGTACTTC.

The V call is TRBV10-1, the J call TRBJ2-5, with TRBD2 matching over 11 bases. Germline CDR1 reads WNHNN; CDR2 reads SYGVQD (reference sequence). The CDR3 runs 18 residues. The V segment lost 0 bases and the J segment 5 bases; nucleotides outside the gene matches: 11. CDR3 nucleotides: TGCGCCAGCAGTGAGTCCCCCCCAGGGACTAGCGGTGGGGAGACCCAGTACTTC. Translated, it gives CASSESPPGTSGGETQYF.

The chain has TRBV6-5 and TRBJ1-2; 10 nucleotides match TRBD1. The trim removed 2 bases at V and 4 bases at J, leaving 1 base unmatched. Germline lookup yields CDR1 MNHEY and CDR2 SVGAGI. The CDR3 spans 14 residues. In DNA, the CDR3 is TGTGCCAGCAGTTACGGGACAGGGGTCTATGGCTACACCTTC. It translates to CASSYGTGVYGYTF.

The rearrangement links TRBV7-2 to TRBJ2-1; 7 positions agree with TRBD2. The CDR3 is made up of 16 amino acids. The germline gives CDR1 SGHTA, CDR2 FQGNSA. J was trimmed by 1 base and V by 3 bases; bases with no gene match: 6. The CDR3 sequence is CASSLRAGDSYNEQFF. The DNA of the CDR3 is TGTGCCAGCAGCTTGCGGGCGGGGGATTCCTACAATGAGCAGTTCTTC.

This sequence joins TRBV7-8 and TRBJ2-1, with 10 positions matching TRBD2. The V gene end was trimmed by 0 bases and the J gene end by 8 bases; junction bases not matched to a gene: 7. Germline V gene sequence: CDR1 SGHVS, CDR2 FQNEAQ. The CDR3 length is 16 residues. DNA for the CDR3: TGTGCCAGCAGCTTAGCGGGGGCTAGCGGGAGAGATGAGCAGTTCTTC. Residues: CASSLAGASGRDEQFF.

V is TRBV5-1 and J is TRBJ2-2; 9 nucleotides line up with TRBD1. V shed 2 bases and J 5 bases; nucleotides not matched to a gene: 1. Germline CDR1 and CDR2: SGHRS and YFSETQ. The CDR3 loop spans 14 amino acids. The CDR3 nucleotides are TGCGCCAGCAGCTTCGGACAGGGGACCGGGGAGCTGTTTTTT. The encoded protein is CASSFGQGTGELFF.

The chain carries TRBV4-2 and TRBJ1-5, with 8 nucleotides matching TRBD1. The CDR3 length is 14 residues. The V gene's germline CDR1 is LGHNA and CDR2 YNFKEQ. After removal of 4 bases from V and 6 bases from J, the junction contained 5 bases not matched to a gene. The CDR3 nucleotides read TGTGCCAGCAGCCCCGGACAGGGTGGTCAGCCCCAGCATTTT. Protein: CASSPGQGGQPQHF.

The table lists this clone with a few counts. The chain carries TRBV19 and TRBJ1-1; 8 nucleotides match TRBD1. The germline V gene has CDR1 LNHDA and CDR2 SQIVND (reference sequence). The CDR3 loop spans 12 amino acids. Trimming removed 10 bases from V and 5 bases from J; junction bases left unmatched: 6. CDR3 sequence reads: CATRTGWTEAFF. In DNA form, the CDR3 reads TGTGCCACCAGGACAGGGTGGACTGAAGCTTTCTTT.

The chain uses TRBV2 and TRBJ1-6; 11 bases are shared with TRBD1. Germline loops: CDR1 SNHLY, CDR2 FYNNEI. There are 14 residues in the CDR3. The junction had 2 bases not matched to a gene; V was cut back by 6 bases and J by 7 bases. The CDR3 loop reads CASRRDRGNSPLHF. As DNA, the CDR3 is TGTGCCAGCAGGAGGGACAGGGGGAATTCACCCCTCCACTTT.

The chain has TRBV24-1 and TRBJ2-3; weak D call: TRBD2 (5 bases). The germline V gene encodes CDR1 KGHDR and CDR2 SFDVKD. Trimming removed 9 bases from V and 0 bases from J, with 15 bases in between. The length of the CDR3 is 15 residues. The CDR3 is CATGLTGTSTDTQYF. The CDR3 region has the DNA TGTGCCACCGGGTTAACGGGAACTAGCACAGATACGCAGTATTTT.

The rearrangement joins TRBV19 to TRBJ1-5; D remains ambiguous. Germline V gives CDR1 LNHDA, CDR2 SQIVND (reference sequence). Trimming took off 5 bases at V and 1 base at J, with 15 bases between the two ends. CDR3 length: 16 amino acids. CDR3 region: CASSWPQRGSNQPQHF. CDR3 sequence (DNA): TGTGCCAGTAGTTGGCCCCAACGGGGAAGCAATCAGCCCCAGCATTTT.

The gene calls are TRBV6-1 and TRBJ1-1; D is possibly TRBD1 (5 bases). Germline-derived CDR1 and CDR2 are MNHNS and SASEGT. CDR3 size: 13 residues. The V end lost 3 bases, the J end lost 7 bases, and 12 bases lay between the germline ends. DNA for the CDR3: TGTGCCAGCAGTGATCGGCAGGGCAATGAAGCTTTCTTT. Its translation: CASSDRQGNEAFF.

This clone has more than one count but fewer than ten. This chain joins TRBV28 and TRBJ1-4, with TRBD1 as a possible D gene (5 bases). V dropped 4 bases and J dropped 0 bases, with 9 bases sitting between them. CDR3 size: 15 residues. Germline V gives CDR1 MDHEN, CDR2 SYDVKM. The CDR3: CASSSDTTTNEKLFF. The CDR3 DNA reads TGTGCCAGCAGTTCGGACACCACAACTAATGAAAAACTGTTTTTT.

The chain combines TRBV7-2 with TRBJ2-7; 9 positions match TRBD2. Germline V CDR1 and CDR2: SGHTA, FQGNSA. The trim removed 4 bases at V and 9 bases at J, leaving 13 bases unmatched. This CDR3 is 15 amino acids long. CDR3 loop: CASSSIAGVDSGQYF. The CDR3, as DNA: TGTGCCAGCAGCTCCATAGCGGGGGTGGATTCCGGGCAGTACTTC.

The chain joins TRBV10-3 to TRBJ1-2; 7 positions match TRBD1. With 3 bases clipped from V and 3 bases from J, the junction kept 4 bases outside the gene matches. The CDR3 is 14 amino acids. Germline V gene data show CDR1 as ENHRY and CDR2 as SYGVKD. This chain's CDR3 is CAISDDREDYGYTF. The CDR3 DNA sequence: TGTGCCATCAGTGATGACAGGGAAGACTATGGCTACACCTTC.